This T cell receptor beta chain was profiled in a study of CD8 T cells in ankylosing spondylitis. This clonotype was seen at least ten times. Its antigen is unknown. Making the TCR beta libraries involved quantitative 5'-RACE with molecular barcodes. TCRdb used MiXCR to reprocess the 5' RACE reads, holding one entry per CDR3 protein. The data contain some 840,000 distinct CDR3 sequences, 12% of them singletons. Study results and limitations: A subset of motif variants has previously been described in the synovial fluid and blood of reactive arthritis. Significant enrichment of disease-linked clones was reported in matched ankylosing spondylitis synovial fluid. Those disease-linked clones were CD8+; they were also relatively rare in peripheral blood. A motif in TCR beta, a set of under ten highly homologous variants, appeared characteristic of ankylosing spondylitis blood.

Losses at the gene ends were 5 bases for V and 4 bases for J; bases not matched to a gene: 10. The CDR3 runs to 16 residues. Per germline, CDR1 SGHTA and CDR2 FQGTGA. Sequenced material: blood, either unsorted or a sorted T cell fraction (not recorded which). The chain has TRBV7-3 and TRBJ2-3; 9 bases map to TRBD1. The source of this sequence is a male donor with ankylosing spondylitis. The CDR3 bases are TGTGCCAGCAGCCCCGTACAGGGGGCGGTTGCAGATACGCAGTATTTT. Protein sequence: CASSPVQGAVADTQYF.